This TCR beta chain comes out of a study of blood T cell repertoires in COVID-19. Looking at the study overall: PBMCs, B-cell-depleted T cells, or T cells were the source of the cDNA or gDNA that made up the material.

The CDR3 covers 14 residues. Per the germline V gene, CDR1 is GTSNPN and CDR2 is SVGIG (reference sequence). The V and J ends lost 3 bases and 2 bases respectively, with 11 bases between them. Study processing details: Reference gene primer amplification in the assay estimated nucleated cell counts. Sequenced by immunoSEQ multiplex PCR; TCRdb stores in-frame clones only, minus some. The V and J calls and the clone size are those of that table, but D and trimming were determined from the DNA. The data contain 210,000 or so clones, under 90% of them seen just once; the ten biggest clones take up roughly 5%. Each participant's cohort was designated according to participant-reported clinical history.

What was sequenced was PBMCs or T cells enriched from blood (not recorded which). The source is a woman in her forties or fifties who had been exposed to COVID-19. V gene TRBV30 combines with J gene TRBJ2-1, with D perhaps matching TRBD2 (5 bases). CDR3 region: CAWRMAGAYNEQFF. For the CDR3, the DNA is TGTGCCTGGAGGATGGCGGGCGCCTACAATGAGCAGTTCTTC.